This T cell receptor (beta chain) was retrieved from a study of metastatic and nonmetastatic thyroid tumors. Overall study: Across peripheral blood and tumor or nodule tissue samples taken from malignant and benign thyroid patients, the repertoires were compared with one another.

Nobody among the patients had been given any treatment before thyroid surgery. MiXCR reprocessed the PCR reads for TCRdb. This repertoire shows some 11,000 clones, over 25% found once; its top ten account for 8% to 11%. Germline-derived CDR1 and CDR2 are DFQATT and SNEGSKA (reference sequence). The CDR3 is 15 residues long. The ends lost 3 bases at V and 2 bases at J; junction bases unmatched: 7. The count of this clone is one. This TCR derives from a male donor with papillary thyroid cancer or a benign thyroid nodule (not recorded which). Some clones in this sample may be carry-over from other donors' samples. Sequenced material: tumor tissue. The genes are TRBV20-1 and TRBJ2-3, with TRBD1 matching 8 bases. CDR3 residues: CSASGGQGFTDTQYF. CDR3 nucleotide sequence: TGCAGTGCTAGCGGTGGACAGGGTTTCACAGATACGCAGTATTTT.